This note documents a single TCR beta chain sequence. Use of 60 Vbeta and 13 Jbeta primers characterized the PCR. Sequenced by immunoSEQ multiplex PCR; TCRdb stores in-frame clones only, minus some. The repertoire holds more than 80,000 clones, 65% to 80% seen once, with 13% to 15% in the top ten. This sample was taken from a study of cytomegalovirus exposure and HLA in healthy donors. The germline CDR1 and CDR2 sequences are LNHDA and SQIVND (reference sequence). With 9 bases removed from V and 4 bases from J, the gap between germline ends came to 21 bases. This CDR3 has 15 amino acids. The sample consisted of PBMCs. The clonotype was recovered from an older woman in good health and CMV-seropositive. The chain has TRBV19 and TRBJ2-5, with D maybe TRBD2 (6 bases). The CDR3 coding sequence is TGTGCCAGCTCCCCGGGGACTCCCGGGTCAGAGACCCAGTACTTC. Amino acid sequence: CASSPGTPGSETQYF.